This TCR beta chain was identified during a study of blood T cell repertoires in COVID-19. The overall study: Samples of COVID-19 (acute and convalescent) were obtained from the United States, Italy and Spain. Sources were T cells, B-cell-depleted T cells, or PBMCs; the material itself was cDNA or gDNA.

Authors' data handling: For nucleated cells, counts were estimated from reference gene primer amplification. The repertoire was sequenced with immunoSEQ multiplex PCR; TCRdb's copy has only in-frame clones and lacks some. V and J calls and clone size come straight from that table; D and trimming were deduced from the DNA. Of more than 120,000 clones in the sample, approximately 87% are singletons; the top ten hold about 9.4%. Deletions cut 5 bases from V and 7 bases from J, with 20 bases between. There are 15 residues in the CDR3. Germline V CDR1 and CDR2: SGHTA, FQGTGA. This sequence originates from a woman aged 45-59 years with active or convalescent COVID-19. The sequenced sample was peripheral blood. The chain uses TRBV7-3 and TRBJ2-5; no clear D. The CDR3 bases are TGTGCCAGCAGCCCAACAGAAAACCCGGCTGGGACCCAGTACTTC. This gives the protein CASSPTENPAGTQYF.